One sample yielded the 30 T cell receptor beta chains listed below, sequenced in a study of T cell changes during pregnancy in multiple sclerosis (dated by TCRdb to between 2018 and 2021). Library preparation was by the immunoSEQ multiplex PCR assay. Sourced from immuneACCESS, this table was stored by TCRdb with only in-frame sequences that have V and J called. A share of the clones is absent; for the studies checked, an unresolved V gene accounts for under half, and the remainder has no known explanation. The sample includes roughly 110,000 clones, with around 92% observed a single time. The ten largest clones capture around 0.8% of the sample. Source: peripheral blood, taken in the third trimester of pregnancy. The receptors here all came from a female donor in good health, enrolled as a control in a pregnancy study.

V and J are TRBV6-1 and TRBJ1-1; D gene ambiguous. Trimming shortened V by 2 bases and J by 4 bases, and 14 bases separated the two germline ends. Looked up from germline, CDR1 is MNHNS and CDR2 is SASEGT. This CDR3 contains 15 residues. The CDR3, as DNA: TGTGCCAGCAGTGAAAGACCTCTCTCAGGCACTGAAGCTTTCTTT. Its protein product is CASSERPLSGTEAFF.

CDR3 coding DNA: TGTGCCAGCAGCGCCCGGACAGGCAGGAACTATGGCTACACCTTC. This gives the protein CASSARTGRNYGYTF. The genes are TRBV7-2 and TRBJ1-2; 7 bases fit TRBD1. The length of the CDR3 is 15 residues. The V and J ends lost 5 bases and 2 bases, in that order; junction bases with no gene match: 8. Germline V gene lookup returns CDR1 SGHTA and CDR2 FQGNSA. The variable domain in full, with the rest retrieved from reference TRBV7-2 and TRBJ1-2, is GAGVSQSPSNKVTEKGKDVELRCDPISGHTALYWYRQSLGQGLEFLIYFQGNSAPDKSGLPSDRFSAERTGGSVSTLTIQRTQQEDSAVYLCASSARTGRNYGYTFGSGTRLTVV.

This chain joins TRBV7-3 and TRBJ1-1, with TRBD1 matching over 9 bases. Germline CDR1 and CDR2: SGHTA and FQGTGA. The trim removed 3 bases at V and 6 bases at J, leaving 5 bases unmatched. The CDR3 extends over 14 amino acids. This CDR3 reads CASSLTGGTAEAFF. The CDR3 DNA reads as TGTGCCAGCAGCTTGACAGGGGGAACCGCTGAAGCTTTCTTT.

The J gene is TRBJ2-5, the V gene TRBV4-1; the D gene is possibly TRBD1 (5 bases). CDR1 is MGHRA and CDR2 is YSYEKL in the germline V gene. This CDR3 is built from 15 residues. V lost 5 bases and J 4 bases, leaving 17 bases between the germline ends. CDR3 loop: CASSRRLGARETQYF. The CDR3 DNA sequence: TGCGCCAGCAGCAGGCGACTTGGGGCCCGAGAGACCCAGTACTTC.

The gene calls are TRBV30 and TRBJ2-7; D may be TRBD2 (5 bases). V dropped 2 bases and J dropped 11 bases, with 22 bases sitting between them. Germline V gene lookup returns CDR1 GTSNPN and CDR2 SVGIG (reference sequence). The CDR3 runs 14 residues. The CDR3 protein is CAWSLAGSPDREYF. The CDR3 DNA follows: TGTGCCTGGAGTCTAGCAGGTTCCCCCGATAGGGAGTACTTC. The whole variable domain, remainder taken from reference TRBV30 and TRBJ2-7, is SQTIHQWPATLVQPVGSPLSLECTVEGTSNPNLYWYRQAAGRGLQLLFYSVGIGQISSEVPQNLSASRPQDRQFILSSKKLLLSDSGFYLCAWSLAGSPDREYFGPGTRLTVT.

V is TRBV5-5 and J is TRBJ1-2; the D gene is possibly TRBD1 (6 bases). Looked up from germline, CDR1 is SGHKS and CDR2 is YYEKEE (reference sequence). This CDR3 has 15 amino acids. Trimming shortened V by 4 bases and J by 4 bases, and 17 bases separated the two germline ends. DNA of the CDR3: TGTGCCAGCAGCGTGGGGTCCCAGGGGCCCTATGGCTACACCTTC. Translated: CASSVGSQGPYGYTF.

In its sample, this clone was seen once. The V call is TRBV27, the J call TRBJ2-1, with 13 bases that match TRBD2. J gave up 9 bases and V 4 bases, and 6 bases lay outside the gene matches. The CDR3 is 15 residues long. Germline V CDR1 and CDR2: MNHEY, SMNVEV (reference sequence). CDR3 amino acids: CASSSGTSGEREQFF. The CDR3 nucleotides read TGTGCCAGCAGTTCCGGGACTAGCGGGGAACGTGAGCAGTTCTTC.

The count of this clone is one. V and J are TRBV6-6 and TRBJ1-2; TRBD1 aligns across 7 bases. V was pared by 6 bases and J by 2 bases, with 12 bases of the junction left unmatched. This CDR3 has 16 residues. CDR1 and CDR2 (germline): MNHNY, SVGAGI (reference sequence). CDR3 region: CASRHLDRSVNYGYTF. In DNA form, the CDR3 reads TGTGCCAGCAGGCATTTGGACAGGAGCGTAAACTATGGCTACACCTTC.

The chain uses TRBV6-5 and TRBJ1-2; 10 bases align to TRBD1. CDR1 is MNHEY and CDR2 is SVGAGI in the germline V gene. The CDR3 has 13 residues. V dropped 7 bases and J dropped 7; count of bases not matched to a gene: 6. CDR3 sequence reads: CASTDRGLGGYTF. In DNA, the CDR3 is TGTGCCAGCACCGACAGGGGGCTCGGTGGCTACACCTTC.

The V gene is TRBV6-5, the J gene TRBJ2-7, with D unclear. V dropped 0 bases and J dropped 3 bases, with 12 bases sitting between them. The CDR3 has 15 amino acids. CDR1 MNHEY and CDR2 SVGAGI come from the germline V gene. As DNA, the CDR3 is TGTGCCAGCAGTTACTCGAGAGGAACCTACTACGAGCAGTACTTC. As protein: CASSYSRGTYYEQYF.

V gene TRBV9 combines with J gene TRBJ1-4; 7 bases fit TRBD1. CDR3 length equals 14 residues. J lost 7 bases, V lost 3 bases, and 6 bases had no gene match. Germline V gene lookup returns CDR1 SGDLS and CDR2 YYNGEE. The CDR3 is CASSGRQGSEKLFF. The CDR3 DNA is TGTGCCAGCAGCGGAAGACAGGGAAGTGAAAAACTGTTTTTT.

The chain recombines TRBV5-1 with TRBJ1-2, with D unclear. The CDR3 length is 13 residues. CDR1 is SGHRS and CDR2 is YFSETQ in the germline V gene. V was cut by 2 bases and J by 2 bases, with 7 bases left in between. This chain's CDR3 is CASSFRGNYGYTF. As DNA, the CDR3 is TGCGCCAGCAGCTTTAGAGGGAACTATGGCTACACCTTC.

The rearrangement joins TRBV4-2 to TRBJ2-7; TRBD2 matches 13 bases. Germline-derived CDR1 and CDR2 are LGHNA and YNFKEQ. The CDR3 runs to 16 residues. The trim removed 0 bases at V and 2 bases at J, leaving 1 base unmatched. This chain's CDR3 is CASSQETSGGAYEQYF. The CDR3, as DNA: TGTGCCAGCAGCCAAGAAACTAGCGGGGGGGCCTACGAGCAGTACTTC.

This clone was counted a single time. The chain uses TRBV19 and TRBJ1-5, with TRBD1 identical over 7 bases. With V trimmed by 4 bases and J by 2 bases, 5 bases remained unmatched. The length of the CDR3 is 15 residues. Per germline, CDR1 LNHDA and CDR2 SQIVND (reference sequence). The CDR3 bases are TGTGCCAGTAGTACCACAGGACAGGGCAATCAGCCCCAGCATTTT. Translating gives CASSTTGQGNQPQHF. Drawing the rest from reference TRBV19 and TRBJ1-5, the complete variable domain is DGGITQSPKYLFRKEGQNVTLSCEQNLNHDAMYWYRQDPGQGLRLIYYSQIVNDFQKGDIAEGYSVSREKKESFPLTVTSAQKNPTAFYLCASSTTGQGNQPQHFGDGTRLSIL.

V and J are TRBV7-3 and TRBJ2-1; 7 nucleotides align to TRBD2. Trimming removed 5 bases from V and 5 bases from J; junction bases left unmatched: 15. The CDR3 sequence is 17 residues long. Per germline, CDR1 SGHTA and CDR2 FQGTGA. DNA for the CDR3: TGTGCCAGCAGCCCCCATTATTTAGCGGGTGCCGACAATGAGCAGTTCTTC. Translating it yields CASSPHYLAGADNEQFF.

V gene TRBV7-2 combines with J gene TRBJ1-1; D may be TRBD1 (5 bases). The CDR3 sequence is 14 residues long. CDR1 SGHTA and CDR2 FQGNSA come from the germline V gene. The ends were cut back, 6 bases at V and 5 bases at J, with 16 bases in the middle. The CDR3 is CASSPQGRRTEAFF. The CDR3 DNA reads TGTGCCAGCAGTCCTCAGGGCCGACGGACTGAAGCTTTCTTT.

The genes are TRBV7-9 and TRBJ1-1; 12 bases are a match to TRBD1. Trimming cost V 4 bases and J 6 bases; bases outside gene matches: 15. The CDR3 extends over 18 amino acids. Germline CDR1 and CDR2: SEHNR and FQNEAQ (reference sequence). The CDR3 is CASSSKLGTGGGIAEAFF. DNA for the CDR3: TGTGCCAGCAGCTCAAAGCTTGGGACAGGGGGCGGAATTGCTGAAGCTTTCTTT.

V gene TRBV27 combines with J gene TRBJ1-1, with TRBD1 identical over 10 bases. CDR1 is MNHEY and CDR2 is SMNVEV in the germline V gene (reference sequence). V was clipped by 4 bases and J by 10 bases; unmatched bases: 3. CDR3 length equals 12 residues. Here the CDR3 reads CASSSGQGGAFF. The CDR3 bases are TGTGCCAGCAGTTCCGGACAGGGGGGAGCTTTCTTT.

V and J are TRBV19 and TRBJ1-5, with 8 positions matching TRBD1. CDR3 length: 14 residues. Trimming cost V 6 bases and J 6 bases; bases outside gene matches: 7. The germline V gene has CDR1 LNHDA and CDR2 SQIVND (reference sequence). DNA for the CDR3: TGTGCCAGTAGCCCGGACAGGGTAGGTCAGCCCCAGCATTTT. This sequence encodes CASSPDRVGQPQHF. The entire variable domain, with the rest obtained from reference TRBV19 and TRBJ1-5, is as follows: DGGITQSPKYLFRKEGQNVTLSCEQNLNHDAMYWYRQDPGQGLRLIYYSQIVNDFQKGDIAEGYSVSREKKESFPLTVTSAQKNPTAFYLCASSPDRVGQPQHFGDGTRLSIL.

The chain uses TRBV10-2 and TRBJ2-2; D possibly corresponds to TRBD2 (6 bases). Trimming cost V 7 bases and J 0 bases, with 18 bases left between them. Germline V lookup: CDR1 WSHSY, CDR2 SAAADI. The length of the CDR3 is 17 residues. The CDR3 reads CASTPTAGIANTGELFF. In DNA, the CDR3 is TGCGCCAGCACTCCTACCGCGGGGATCGCGAACACCGGGGAGCTGTTTTTT.

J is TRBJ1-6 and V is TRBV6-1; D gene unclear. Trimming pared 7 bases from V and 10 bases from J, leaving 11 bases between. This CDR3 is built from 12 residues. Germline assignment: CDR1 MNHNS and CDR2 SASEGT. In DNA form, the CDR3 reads TGTGCCAGCACCGTGAACGGGTCACCCCTCCACTTT. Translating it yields CASTVNGSPLHF.

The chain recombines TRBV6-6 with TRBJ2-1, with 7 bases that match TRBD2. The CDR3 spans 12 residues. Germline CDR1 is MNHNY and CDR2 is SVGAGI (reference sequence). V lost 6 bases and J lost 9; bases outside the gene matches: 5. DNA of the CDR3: TGTGCCAGCAGCGGGACTACGGTTGAGCAGTTCTTC. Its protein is CASSGTTVEQFF.

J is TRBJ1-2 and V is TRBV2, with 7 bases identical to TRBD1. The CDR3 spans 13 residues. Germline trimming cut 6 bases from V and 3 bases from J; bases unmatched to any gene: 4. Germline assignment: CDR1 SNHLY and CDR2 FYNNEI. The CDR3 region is CASSGQEHYGYTF. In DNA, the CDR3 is TGTGCCAGCAGCGGACAGGAGCACTATGGCTACACCTTC. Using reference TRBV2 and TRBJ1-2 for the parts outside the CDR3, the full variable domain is EPEVTQTPSHQVTQMGQEVILRCVPISNHLYFYWYRQILGQKVEFLVSFYNNEISEKSEIFDDQFSVERPDGSNFTLKIRSTKLEDSAMYFCASSGQEHYGYTFGSGTRLTVV.

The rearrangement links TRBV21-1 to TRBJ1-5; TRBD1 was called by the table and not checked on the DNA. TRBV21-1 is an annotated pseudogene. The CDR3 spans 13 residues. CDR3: CASSEGANQPQHF. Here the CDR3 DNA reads TGTGCCAGCAGCGAAGGGGCCAATCAGCCCCAGCATTTT.

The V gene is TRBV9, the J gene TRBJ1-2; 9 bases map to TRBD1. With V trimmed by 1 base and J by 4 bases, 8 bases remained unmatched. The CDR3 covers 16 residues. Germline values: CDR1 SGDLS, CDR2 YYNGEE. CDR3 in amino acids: CASSVSHRGQLYGYTF. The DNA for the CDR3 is TGTGCCAGCAGCGTATCCCACAGGGGGCAACTCTATGGCTACACCTTC.

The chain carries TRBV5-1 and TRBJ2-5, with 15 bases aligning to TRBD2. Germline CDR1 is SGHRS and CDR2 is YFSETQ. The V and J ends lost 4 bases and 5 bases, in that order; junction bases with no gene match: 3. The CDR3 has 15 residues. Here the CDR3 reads CASSRGTSGGETQYF. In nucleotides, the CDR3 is TGCGCCAGCAGCCGAGGGACTAGCGGGGGGGAGACCCAGTACTTC.

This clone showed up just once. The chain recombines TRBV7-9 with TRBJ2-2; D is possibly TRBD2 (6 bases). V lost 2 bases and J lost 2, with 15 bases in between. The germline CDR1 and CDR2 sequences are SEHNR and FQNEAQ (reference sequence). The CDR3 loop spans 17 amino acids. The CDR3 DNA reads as TGTGCCAGCAGCTTATCCCAATTGGGGACTAACACCGGGGAGCTGTTTTTT. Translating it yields CASSLSQLGTNTGELFF.

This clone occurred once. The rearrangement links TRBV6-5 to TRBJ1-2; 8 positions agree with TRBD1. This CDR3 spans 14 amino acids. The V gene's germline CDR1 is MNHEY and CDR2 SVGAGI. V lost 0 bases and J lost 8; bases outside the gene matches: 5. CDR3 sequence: CASSYSTGDEGYTF. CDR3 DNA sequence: TGTGCCAGCAGTTACTCGACAGGGGATGAGGGCTACACCTTC.

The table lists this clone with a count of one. CDR3 in amino acids: CASSSSGQLQETQYF. The CDR3 bases are TGTGCCAGCAGTTCCTCCGGACAGTTACAAGAGACCCAGTACTTC. The chain has TRBV2 and TRBJ2-5; weak D call: TRBD1 (6 bases). The germline gives CDR1 SNHLY, CDR2 FYNNEI. This CDR3 has 15 amino acids. V was shortened by 5 bases and J by 2 bases, with 15 bases between the two germline ends.

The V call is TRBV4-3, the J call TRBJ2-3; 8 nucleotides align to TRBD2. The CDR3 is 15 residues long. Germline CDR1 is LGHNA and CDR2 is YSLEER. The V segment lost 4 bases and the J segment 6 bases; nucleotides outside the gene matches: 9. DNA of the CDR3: TGCGCCAGCAGCCCGGAGCGGGGGAGACGGGATACGCAGTATTTT. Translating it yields CASSPERGRRDTQYF.